The clone carrying this T cell receptor beta chain has a handful of counts. V dropped 1 base and J dropped 4 bases, with 8 bases sitting between them. The CDR3 length is 14 residues. CDR1 and CDR2 from the germline V gene are SGHTA and FQGNSA. PCR was performed a second time for 7 to 11 cycles using a sample-barcoded 5' primer and a J-beta primer mix. TCRdb processed the 5' RACE reads anew with MiXCR; each CDR3 protein has one entry. This table has 540,000 or so distinct CDR3 sequences, 25% to 30% appearing once. The data derive from a study of blood T cells in healthy people across ages. Study-level information: Capture via template switching afforded approximately one barcoded beta molecule per two T cells.

Each donor supplied about 9.6 milliliters of peripheral blood. Per sample, a minimum of 6 million PBMCs were isolated. The genes are TRBV7-2 and TRBJ1-3; D not resolved. The sequence was collected from a woman in her 70s in good health. Input material: blood. CDR3 DNA: TGTGCCAGCAGCTTAGAGGAAAGGGGAAACACCATATATTTT. Protein sequence: CASSLEERGNTIYF.